This T cell receptor (beta chain) emerged from a study of blood T cell repertoires in COVID-19. Seattle's enrolled individuals joined amid active infection and were then monitored longitudinally. Germline V gene sequence: CDR1 WNHNN, CDR2 SYGVQD (reference sequence). V lost 6 bases and J lost 1; bases outside the gene matches: 8. This CDR3 spans 16 amino acids. Assay used: immunoSEQ multiplex PCR; TCRdb lists only in-frame clones, some missing. This repertoire shows roughly 200,000 clones, around 94% found once; its top ten account for 0.6% to 0.8%. This TCR derives from a man aged 25 to 40 with COVID-19, enrolled during active disease. The sequenced sample consisted of peripheral blood. The gene calls are TRBV10-1 and TRBJ2-1; TRBD1 aligns across 8 bases. The CDR3 DNA reads as TGCGCCAGCAGCGATGCTACAGGGGGTTCCTACAATGAGCAGTTCTTC. Residues: CASSDATGGSYNEQFF.